This entry lists 20 T cell receptor beta chains sequenced from one sample in a study of blood T cell repertoires in COVID-19. Sequenced by immunoSEQ multiplex PCR; TCRdb stores in-frame clones only, minus some. The sample consists of 250,000 to 300,000 clones, nearly 90% of them appearing once. Sequencing input: PBMCs or T cells enriched from blood (not recorded which). These receptors were obtained from a woman aged 55-69 years who had recovered from COVID-19.

The rearrangement links TRBV3-1 (or the pseudogene TRBV3-2) to TRBJ2-7; possibly TRBD1 for D (5 bases). The CDR3 sequence is 14 residues long. Per the germline V gene, CDR1 is LGHDT and CDR2 is YNNKEL (reference sequence). V gave up 4 bases and J gave up 6 bases, with 16 bases separating them. CDR3 DNA sequence: TGTGCCAGCAGCCCGGGTGCCAGGGTTTTCGAGCAGTACTTC. It yields the protein CASSPGARVFEQYF.

V is TRBV27 and J is TRBJ2-5, with 8 bases matching TRBD2. V lost 4 bases and J lost 5; bases outside the gene matches: 9. Germline-derived CDR1 and CDR2 are MNHEY and SMNVEV (reference sequence). The CDR3 extends over 15 amino acids. CDR3 amino acids: CASSSLIGGVETQYF. CDR3 in DNA: TGTGCCAGCAGTTCCCTGATCGGGGGGGTTGAGACCCAGTACTTC.

The CDR3 reads CASSEGLSGSTYEQYF. DNA of the CDR3: TGTGCCAGCAGTGAAGGTCTTAGCGGATCTACCTACGAGCAGTACTTC. The chain couples TRBV6-1 to TRBJ2-7, with D possibly matching TRBD2 (6 bases). Germline assignment: CDR1 MNHNS and CDR2 SASEGT. This CDR3 spans 16 amino acids. V lost 1 base to trimming and J lost 2 bases, with 15 bases between them.

This rearrangement joins TRBV5-1 to TRBJ2-7; D not certain. CDR3 length: 13 amino acids. In germline, CDR1 is SGHRS, CDR2 YFSETQ. The ends were cut back, 4 bases at V and 2 bases at J, with 10 bases in the middle. The CDR3 protein is CASSPVMAYEQYF. The CDR3 DNA is TGCGCCAGCAGCCCGGTGATGGCCTACGAGCAGTACTTC.

The V gene is TRBV24-1, the J gene TRBJ1-3, with D perhaps TRBD1 (6 bases). The CDR3 is made up of 14 amino acids. Trimming stripped 4 bases from V and 3 bases from J, with 9 bases between. Germline CDR1 KGHDR, CDR2 SFDVKD. CDR3 DNA: TGTGCCACCAGTGACACCAGGGGTGGAAACACCATATATTTT. This sequence encodes CATSDTRGGNTIYF.

CDR3 loop: CASSLVPGEVSEQFF. In DNA form, the CDR3 reads TGCGCCAGCAGCTTGGTTCCGGGAGAGGTCTCTGAGCAGTTCTTC. The V gene is TRBV5-1, the J gene TRBJ2-1, with a tentative D call TRBD2 (6 bases). Germline V CDR1 and CDR2: SGHRS, YFSETQ. The CDR3 contains 15 residues. V lost 0 bases and J 9 bases, leaving 16 bases between the germline ends.

In regard to this clone: Other DNA sequences in this sample translate to the same CDR3. J is TRBJ2-7 and V is TRBV5-1; TRBD1 matches 8 bases. CDR1 is SGHRS and CDR2 is YFSETQ in the germline V gene. J was trimmed by 3 bases and V by 2 bases; bases with no gene match: 1. The CDR3 contains 13 residues. CDR3 DNA sequence: TGCGCCAGCAGCTTAGGGACAGGCTACGAGCAGTACTTC. Protein: CASSLGTGYEQYF.

The chain couples TRBV27 to TRBJ2-7; D unresolved. CDR3 length: 10 residues. V was cut by 3 bases and J by 8 bases, with 5 bases left in between. Per germline, CDR1 MNHEY and CDR2 SMNVEV (reference sequence). The CDR3 is CASSFVQQYF. The CDR3 bases are TGTGCCAGCAGTTTCGTCCAGCAGTACTTC.

This chain uses TRBV30 with TRBJ1-5; D is perhaps TRBD1 (6 bases). There are 12 residues in the CDR3. V shed 2 bases and J shed 7 bases, with 9 bases lying between them. The germline V gene encodes CDR1 GTSNPN and CDR2 SVGIG (reference sequence). The CDR3, as DNA: TGTGCCTGGAGTCGAGGGGGACAGCCCCAGCATTTT. Translation: CAWSRGGQPQHF. Full variable domain (missing parts from reference TRBV30 and TRBJ1-5): SQTIHQWPATLVQPVGSPLSLECTVEGTSNPNLYWYRQAAGRGLQLLFYSVGIGQISSEVPQNLSASRPQDRQFILSSKKLLLSDSGFYLCAWSRGGQPQHFGDGTRLSIL.

This clone was found a few times. The genes are TRBV7-9 and TRBJ2-3; tentatively, D is TRBD2 (6 bases). This CDR3 has 15 residues. CDR1 SEHNR and CDR2 FQNEAQ come from the germline V gene (reference sequence). V lost 3 bases to trimming and J lost 4 bases, with 14 bases between them. This chain's CDR3 is CASSFIRRAADTQYF. CDR3 bases: TGTGCCAGCAGCTTTATACGGAGGGCCGCAGATACGCAGTATTTT.

The chain joins TRBV11-2 to TRBJ1-1, with D unclear. This CDR3 is 11 amino acids long. The V gene lost 7 bases and the J gene lost 9 bases, with 12 bases spanning the gap. CDR1 SGHAT and CDR2 FQNNGV come from the germline V gene. The CDR3 nucleotides read TGTGCCAGCACCTTCATGGGCCAAGCTTTCTTT. Translation: CASTFMGQAFF.

The chain employs TRBV2 and TRBJ2-1, with TRBD2 as a possible D gene (6 bases). The CDR3 runs to 13 residues. From germline, CDR1 is SNHLY and CDR2 FYNNEI. With 6 bases removed from V and 9 bases from J, the gap between germline ends came to 15 bases. This CDR3 is CASSAQRRAEQFF. For the CDR3, the DNA is TGTGCCAGCAGCGCCCAGCGGAGGGCTGAGCAGTTCTTC. Variable domain in full (rest from reference TRBV2 and TRBJ2-1): EPEVTQTPSHQVTQMGQEVILRCVPISNHLYFYWYRQILGQKVEFLVSFYNNEISEKSEIFDDQFSVERPDGSNFTLKIRSTKLEDSAMYFCASSAQRRAEQFFGPGTRLTVL.

This clone was detected once. J is TRBJ2-2 and V is TRBV18; D possibly corresponds to TRBD2 (5 bases). The germline gives CDR1 KGHSH, CDR2 LQKENI. Deletions cut 4 bases from V and 4 bases from J, with 10 bases between. This CDR3 has 14 amino acids. The CDR3 region is CASSQGRGTGELFF. Written as DNA, the CDR3 is TGTGCCAGCTCACAGGGCCGGGGCACCGGGGAGCTGTTTTTT.

For the CDR3, the DNA is TGCGCCAGCACGGGCGGGAGCTCCTATAATTCACCCCTCCACTTT. It translates to CASTGGSSYNSPLHF. The rearrangement joins TRBV5-1 to TRBJ1-6; D unclear. This CDR3 spans 15 amino acids. Germline CDR1 and CDR2: SGHRS and YFSETQ. Trimming removed 6 bases at V and 0 bases at J, with 10 bases between.

The chain has TRBV24-1 and TRBJ2-1; 11 bases agree with TRBD2. From germline, CDR1 is KGHDR and CDR2 SFDVKD. V lost 8 bases and J lost 7; bases outside the gene matches: 9. The CDR3 runs to 15 residues. The CDR3 DNA reads as TGTGCCACCACACCGACTAGCGGGAATTTAAATGAGCAGTTCTTC. As protein: CATTPTSGNLNEQFF.

The chain recombines TRBV29-1 with TRBJ1-1; no clear D gene. The germline V gene has CDR1 SQVTM and CDR2 ANQGSEA. The ends were cut back, 5 bases at V and 2 bases at J, with 9 bases in the middle. The CDR3 consists of 12 residues. This chain's CDR3 is CSVWEANTEAFF. As DNA, the CDR3 is TGCAGCGTTTGGGAGGCTAACACTGAAGCTTTCTTT.

The V call is TRBV9, the J call TRBJ1-6; D not certain. Germline CDR1 reads SGDLS; CDR2 reads YYNGEE. Trimming stripped 0 bases from V and 10 bases from J, with 11 bases between. The CDR3 is 14 residues long. The CDR3 nucleotides are TGTGCCAGCAGCGTAGAGGTGGAGAAGTCACCCCTCCACTTT. Encoded protein: CASSVEVEKSPLHF.

The chain joins TRBV19 to TRBJ2-5; unclear D gene. V lost 5 bases and J 5 bases, leaving 12 bases between the germline ends. The CDR3 length is 13 residues. CDR1 and CDR2 from the germline V gene are LNHDA and SQIVND (reference sequence). CDR3 sequence: CASSHVPQETQYF. The CDR3 DNA reads TGTGCCAGTAGTCACGTTCCCCAGGAGACCCAGTACTTC. Looking up the rest from reference TRBV19 and TRBJ2-5 gives the full variable domain: DGGITQSPKYLFRKEGQNVTLSCEQNLNHDAMYWYRQDPGQGLRLIYYSQIVNDFQKGDIAEGYSVSREKKESFPLTVTSAQKNPTAFYLCASSHVPQETQYFGPGTRLLVL.

In this sample, this clone turned up once. The chain links TRBV28 to TRBJ2-6; D gene uncertain. The germline gives CDR1 MDHEN, CDR2 SYDVKM. This CDR3 spans 16 amino acids. V shed 3 bases and J shed 2 bases, with 11 bases lying between them. Written as DNA, the CDR3 is TGTGCCAGCAGTTTGCCGACGGAGACTGGGGCCAACGTCCTGACTTTC. Its protein is CASSLPTETGANVLTF.

The genes are TRBV3-1 (or the pseudogene TRBV3-2) and TRBJ1-4; possibly TRBD1 for D (6 bases). V was cut by 5 bases and J by 7 bases, with 11 bases left in between. The germline gives CDR1 LGHDT, CDR2 YNNKEL (reference sequence). The length of the CDR3 is 13 residues. The CDR3 region is CASSYGQREKLFF. The CDR3 DNA sequence: TGTGCCAGCAGCTATGGACAGCGTGAAAAACTGTTTTTT.